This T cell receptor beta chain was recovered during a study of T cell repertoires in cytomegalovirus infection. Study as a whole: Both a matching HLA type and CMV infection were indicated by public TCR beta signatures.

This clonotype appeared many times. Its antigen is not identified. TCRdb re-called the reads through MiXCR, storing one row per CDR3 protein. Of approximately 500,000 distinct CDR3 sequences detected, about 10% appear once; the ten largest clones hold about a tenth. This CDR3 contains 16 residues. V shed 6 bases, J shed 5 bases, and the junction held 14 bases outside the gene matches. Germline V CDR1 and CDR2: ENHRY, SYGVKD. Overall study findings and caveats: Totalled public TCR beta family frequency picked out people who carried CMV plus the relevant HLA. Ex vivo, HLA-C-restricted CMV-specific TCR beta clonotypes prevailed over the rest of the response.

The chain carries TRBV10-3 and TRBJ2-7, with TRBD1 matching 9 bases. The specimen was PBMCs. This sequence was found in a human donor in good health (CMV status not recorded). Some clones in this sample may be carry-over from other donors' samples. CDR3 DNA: TGTGCCATCAGACCGGCCCAGGACAGGGACAGGGACGAGCAGTACTTC. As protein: CAIRPAQDRDRDEQYF.